The 7 T cell receptor beta chains in this list originate from one sample, sequenced in a study of response to subunit inactivated influenza vaccine. MiXCR was run by TCRdb on the RT-PCR reads, yielding one entry per CDR3 protein. Of hundreds of thousands of distinct CDR3 sequences in the sample, less than 20% were seen once. The sample in question was PBMCs from blood, obtained more than 4 days after vaccination. These receptors were taken from a man between 45 and 60 years old who received an inactivated influenza vaccine.

This clonotype was detected only a few times. The chain combines TRBV11-2 with TRBJ2-1; 9 bases are a match to TRBD2. The germline V gene encodes CDR1 SGHAT and CDR2 FQNNGV. V lost 5 bases and J lost 1; bases outside the gene matches: 15. The CDR3 totals 19 residues. The CDR3 sequence: CASSAGPLGLAESYNEQFF. The CDR3 DNA reads TGTGCCAGCAGCGCGGGGCCCCTGGGACTAGCCGAATCCTACAATGAGCAGTTCTTC.

This chain connects TRBV6-2 or TRBV6-3 to TRBJ2-5; 10 bases agree with TRBD2. This CDR3 contains 15 residues. The V and J ends lost 3 bases and 0 bases, in that order; junction bases with no gene match: 1. Germline CDR1 and CDR2: MNHEY and SVGEGT. CDR3 coding DNA: TGTGCCAGCAGTTATGGACTAGCGGACCAAGAGACCCAGTACTTC. This translates into CASSYGLADQETQYF.

As for this clonotype: Likely a read error: the CDR3 ends without its conserved phenylalanine or tryptophan. V is TRBV20-1 and J is TRBJ2-3; possibly TRBD2 for D (5 bases). Germline V lookup: CDR1 DFQATT, CDR2 SNEGSKA (reference sequence). V lost 5 bases and J 3 bases, leaving 15 bases between the germline ends. The CDR3 is 14 amino acids. CDR3: CSAELEETTDTQYL. The CDR3 region has the DNA TGCAGTGCTGAATTGGAGGAGACTACAGATACGCAGTATCTT.

The chain couples TRBV20-1 to TRBJ2-1; 11 bases are shared with TRBD2. The CDR3 contains 16 residues. Germline CDR1 reads DFQATT; CDR2 reads SNEGSKA (reference sequence). V was clipped by 3 bases and J by 0 bases; unmatched bases: 4. In DNA, the CDR3 is TGCAGTGCTAGTGCTAGCGGGGGGCTCTCCTACAATGAGCAGTTCTTC. Protein sequence: CSASASGGLSYNEQFF.

J is TRBJ2-7 and V is TRBV7-9, with TRBD2 matching over 8 bases. The V segment lost 0 bases and the J segment 1 base; nucleotides outside the gene matches: 5. Germline values: CDR1 SEHNR, CDR2 FQNEAQ (reference sequence). This CDR3 region has 16 residues. CDR3 protein: CASSLALAGSSYEQYF. CDR3 sequence (DNA): TGTGCCAGCAGCTTAGCGTTAGCGGGATCATCCTACGAGCAGTACTTC.

Ten or more counts support this clonotype. V usage is TRBV12-3 or TRBV12-4 and J usage is TRBJ2-1, with 9 bases aligning to TRBD2. The CDR3 has 15 residues. J gave up 0 bases and V 5 bases, and 2 bases lay outside the gene matches. The CDR3 loop reads CASSPAGGSYNEQFF. CDR3 DNA: TGTGCCAGCAGTCCAGCGGGAGGCTCCTACAATGAGCAGTTCTTC.

Only a few counts were recorded for this clonotype. The chain recombines TRBV7-9 with TRBJ2-7, with 8 nucleotides matching TRBD1. Germline CDR1 and CDR2: SEHNR and FQNEAQ (reference sequence). CDR3 length: 13 residues. Trimming cost V 5 bases and J 6 bases; bases outside gene matches: 6. In DNA form, the CDR3 reads TGTGCCAGCAGCCGCCGCGACAGGGGCGAGCAGTACTTC. Its protein product is CASSRRDRGEQYF. Full variable domain (missing parts from reference TRBV7-9 and TRBJ2-7): DTGVSQNPRHKITKRGQNVTFRCDPISEHNRLYWYRQTLGQGPEFLTYFQNEAQLEKSRLLSDRFSAERPKGSFSTLEIQRTEQGDSAMYLCASSRRDRGEQYFGPGTRLTVT.